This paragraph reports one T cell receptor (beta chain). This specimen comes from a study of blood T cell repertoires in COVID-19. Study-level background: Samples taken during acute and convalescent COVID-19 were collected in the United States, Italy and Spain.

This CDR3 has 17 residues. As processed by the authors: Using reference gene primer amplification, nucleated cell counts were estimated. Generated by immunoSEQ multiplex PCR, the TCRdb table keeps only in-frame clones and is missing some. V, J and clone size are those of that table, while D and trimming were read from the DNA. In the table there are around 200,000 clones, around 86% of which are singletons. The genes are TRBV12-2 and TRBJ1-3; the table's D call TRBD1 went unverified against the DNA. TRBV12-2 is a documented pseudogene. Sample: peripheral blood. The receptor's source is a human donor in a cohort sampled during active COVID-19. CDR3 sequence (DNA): TGTGCAAGTCGCCCCCGGGACAGGGGCGCATCTGGAAACACCATATATTTT. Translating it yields CASRPRDRGASGNTIYF.